This T cell receptor (beta chain) was sequenced for a study of neurological immune-mediated disorders. To note about this clonotype: Germline is not matched at one junction end, which may reflect a read error.

The germline CDR1 and CDR2 sequences are SEHNR and FQNEAQ (reference sequence). The CDR3 contains 17 residues. MiXCR, run by TCRdb on the 5' RACE reads, gives a single entry per CDR3 protein. Here the sample spans tens of thousands of distinct CDR3 sequences, more than 9% being singletons. The chain has TRBV7-9 and TRBJ1-4, with TRBD1 matching 9 bases. Sequenced sample: PBMCs. This TCR was recovered from a woman in her sixties or seventies with HTLV-1-associated myelopathy (HAM/TSP). Here the CDR3 DNA reads TGTGCCAGAAGCTTAGGGGGACAGGGTCTTTTTCGCGAAAAACTGTTTTTT. It translates to CARSLGGQGLFREKLFF.